Presented here are 26 T cell receptor beta chains from one specimen sequenced in a study of OX40 agonist ivuxolimab in advanced cancers. Using immunoSEQ multiplex PCR, the repertoire was profiled, and TCRdb retains in-frame clones only, with some absent. The table records 40,000 to 45,000 clones, roughly 90% of them present only once. The source was CD4+ or CD8+ T cells sorted from blood, collected in a trial of the OX40 agonist ivuxolimab. These receptors were obtained from an adult with an advanced solid tumor such as melanoma, head and neck, liver or kidney cancer.

The rearrangement uses TRBV7-9 and TRBJ2-5; a possible D gene is TRBD2 (6 bases). The CDR3 consists of 16 residues. The V gene's germline CDR1 is SEHNR and CDR2 FQNEAQ (reference sequence). Trimming removed 4 bases at V and 5 bases at J, with 20 bases between. The CDR3 here is CASSYPGLRAGETQYF. The CDR3 DNA follows: TGTGCCAGCAGCTACCCGGGACTCCGTGCAGGCGAGACCCAGTACTTC. Drawing the rest from reference TRBV7-9 and TRBJ2-5, the complete variable domain is DTGVSQNPRHKITKRGQNVTFRCDPISEHNRLYWYRQTLGQGPEFLTYFQNEAQLEKSRLLSDRFSAERPKGSFSTLEIQRTEQGDSAMYLCASSYPGLRAGETQYFGPGTRLLVL.

In its sample, this clone was seen a few times. The chain joins TRBV2 to TRBJ2-3; D is possibly TRBD1 (6 bases). Germline V gene sequence: CDR1 SNHLY, CDR2 FYNNEI. CDR3 length: 15 residues. V was shortened by 2 bases and J by 5 bases, with 14 bases between the two germline ends. The CDR3 region has the DNA TGTGCCAGCAGTGAATGGCTACAGGGAAGAGATACGCAGTATTTT. Its translation: CASSEWLQGRDTQYF.

The rearrangement uses TRBV4-1 and TRBJ2-1, with D possibly matching TRBD1 (6 bases). Germline values: CDR1 MGHRA, CDR2 YSYEKL. V was trimmed by 3 bases and J by 0 bases, leaving 12 bases between them. The CDR3 is made up of 16 amino acids. This chain's CDR3 is CASSHRQESSYNEQFF. CDR3 in DNA: TGCGCCAGCAGCCATCGACAGGAAAGCTCCTACAATGAGCAGTTCTTC.

This clone has only one observation. V is TRBV30 and J is TRBJ1-5, with TRBD1 identical over 8 bases. Trimming took 2 bases from V and 7 from J; bases not matched to a gene: 4. Germline V CDR1 and CDR2: GTSNPN, SVGIG (reference sequence). CDR3 length: 13 residues. The CDR3 DNA reads TGTGCCTGGAGTCCAGGGGGCCGACAGCCCCAGCATTTT. This gives the protein CAWSPGGRQPQHF.

Turning to this clone: A read error may produce the germline difference seen at one junction end. This chain connects TRBV29-1 to TRBJ1-5; tentatively, D is TRBD1 (5 bases). The CDR3 sequence is 13 residues long. Germline V gene data show CDR1 as SQVTM and CDR2 as ANQGSEA. The DNA of the CDR3 is TGCAGCGTTTCGGGGCCCAAGAGTCAGCCCCGGCATTTT. Translating gives CSVSGPKSQPRHF.

V is TRBV10-3 and J is TRBJ1-2; D is ambiguous. With 4 bases removed from V and 3 bases from J, the gap between germline ends came to 6 bases. Germline values: CDR1 ENHRY, CDR2 SYGVKD. The CDR3 totals 12 residues. The CDR3 reads CAISVTHYGYTF. CDR3 nucleotides: TGTGCCATCAGTGTAACCCACTATGGCTACACCTTC.

The chain employs TRBV4-1 and TRBJ2-1; maybe TRBD2 (5 bases). V lost 2 bases and J 0 bases, leaving 8 bases between the germline ends. The CDR3 has 15 residues. Germline V gene sequence: CDR1 MGHRA, CDR2 YSYEKL. The CDR3 nucleotides are TGCGCCAGCAGCCAAACGGCGGGCTCCTACAATGAGCAGTTCTTC. Its translation is CASSQTAGSYNEQFF.

Worth noting for this clone: Other nucleotide sequences from this sample produce the same CDR3. The chain recombines TRBV9 with TRBJ1-3; D is unclear. Germline V gene data show CDR1 as SGDLS and CDR2 as YYNGEE. The CDR3 extends over 10 amino acids. Trimming left V 3 bases short and J 5 bases short, with 0 bases between. The chain's CDR3 is CASSGNTIYF. The CDR3 region has the DNA TGTGCCAGCAGCGGAAACACCATATATTTT.

The genes are TRBV19 and TRBJ2-7; no clear D gene. The CDR3 sequence is 13 residues long. The V gene's germline CDR1 is LNHDA and CDR2 SQIVND (reference sequence). Trimming stripped 10 bases from V and 0 bases from J, with 13 bases between. CDR3 DNA sequence: TGTGCCACTGAGACGAAGAGCTCCTACGAGCAGTACTTC. This encodes CATETKSSYEQYF.

The genes are TRBV2 and TRBJ1-2, with 9 nucleotides matching TRBD1. CDR3 size: 18 residues. The J segment lost 11 bases and the V segment lost 0 bases, leaving 19 bases of the junction unmatched. Per the germline V gene, CDR1 is SNHLY and CDR2 is FYNNEI. CDR3 DNA: TGTGCCAGCAGTGAAGCCACCGGGACAGGGACCGGAATTGGTGGGTACACCTTC. Translating it yields CASSEATGTGTGIGGYTF. Using reference TRBV2 and TRBJ1-2 for the parts outside the CDR3, the full variable domain is EPEVTQTPSHQVTQMGQEVILRCVPISNHLYFYWYRQILGQKVEFLVSFYNNEISEKSEIFDDQFSVERPDGSNFTLKIRSTKLEDSAMYFCASSEATGTGTGIGGYTFGSGTRLTVV.

The V gene is TRBV4-1, the J gene TRBJ1-2; perhaps TRBD1 as D (6 bases). Germline-derived CDR1 and CDR2 are MGHRA and YSYEKL. The V end lost 3 bases, the J end lost 5 bases, and 13 bases lay between the germline ends. The CDR3 has 14 residues. CDR3 DNA sequence: TGCGCCAGCAGCCATCTCAGGGGCGGTTATGGCTACACCTTC. It is translated as CASSHLRGGYGYTF.

The chain recombines TRBV7-6 with TRBJ1-1; no clear D gene. Trimming shortened V by 3 bases and J by 9 bases, and 8 bases separated the two germline ends. The CDR3 spans 11 residues. CDR1 and CDR2 (germline): SGHVS, FNYEAQ. The CDR3 loop reads CASSFGMKAFF. For the CDR3, the DNA is TGTGCCAGCAGCTTTGGGATGAAAGCTTTCTTT.

This chain links TRBV9 with TRBJ1-1; D may be TRBD1 (5 bases). Germline CDR1 SGDLS, CDR2 YYNGEE. V dropped 4 bases and J dropped 0 bases, with 13 bases sitting between them. The CDR3 runs to 15 residues. Here the CDR3 reads CASSLGTGMNTEAFF. The CDR3 bases are TGTGCCAGCAGCCTGGGGACGGGCATGAACACTGAAGCTTTCTTT. Drawing the rest from reference TRBV9 and TRBJ1-1, the complete variable domain is DSGVTQTPKHLITATGQRVTLRCSPRSGDLSVYWYQQSLDQGLQFLIQYYNGEERAKGNILERFSAQQFPDLHSELNLSSLELGDSALYFCASSLGTGMNTEAFFGQGTRLTVV.

The CDR3 DNA is TGTGCCATCAGTGACCCTGAAATAGGAAACACCATATATTTT. Residues: CAISDPEIGNTIYF. The chain joins TRBV10-3 to TRBJ1-3; the D is unclear. Germline loops: CDR1 ENHRY, CDR2 SYGVKD. Trimming took 3 bases from V and 4 from J, leaving 10 bases between them. This CDR3 contains 14 residues.

The chain links TRBV28 to TRBJ2-7; no definite D call. The germline V gene encodes CDR1 MDHEN and CDR2 SYDVKM. V dropped 6 bases and J dropped 5 bases, with 14 bases sitting between them. The CDR3 runs to 13 residues. The CDR3 DNA follows: TGTGCCAGCAGACGCCTAACGGGCCACGAGCAGTACTTC. Protein: CASRRLTGHEQYF.

The rearrangement links TRBV6-4 to TRBJ2-1; 8 positions match TRBD2. The CDR3 sequence is 15 residues long. With V trimmed by 8 bases and J by 7 bases, 13 bases remained unmatched. Germline V gives CDR1 MRHNA, CDR2 SNTAGT. The CDR3 here is CASRDSAGGWNEQFF. The DNA of the CDR3 is TGTGCCAGCCGGGACTCTGCGGGAGGATGGAATGAGCAGTTCTTC.

With regard to this clone: The same CDR3 is also encoded by other DNA sequences in this sample. The chain links TRBV28 to TRBJ2-7, with 11 bases that match TRBD2. J lost 2 bases, V lost 5 bases, and 5 bases had no gene match. CDR1 MDHEN and CDR2 SYDVKM come from the germline V gene. The CDR3 covers 15 residues. The CDR3 reads CASSLGLAATYEQYF. CDR3 sequence (DNA): TGTGCCAGCAGTCTGGGACTAGCGGCAACCTACGAGCAGTACTTC.

This clone was counted at least ten times. Other DNA sequences in the sample encode the same CDR3. The chain joins TRBV7-6 to TRBJ1-1; 7 bases match TRBD1. Germline V lookup: CDR1 SGHVS, CDR2 FNYEAQ. The CDR3 is 14 residues long. The V and J ends lost 5 bases and 5 bases, in that order; junction bases with no gene match: 8. The CDR3 bases are TGTGCCAGCAGCCTAGGACAGGTCGGGACTGAAGCTTTCTTT. Protein: CASSLGQVGTEAFF.

This clone is deemed medium-sized. The chain has TRBV11-2 and TRBJ1-2; unclear D gene. Looked up from germline, CDR1 is SGHAT and CDR2 is FQNNGV. The CDR3 runs to 13 residues. The V end was cut by 1 base, the J end by 8 bases, with 11 bases between. CDR3 amino acids: CASSLGLMGGYTF. In nucleotides, the CDR3 is TGTGCCAGCAGCTTAGGCCTAATGGGCGGCTACACCTTC.

This clone was recorded a few times. Other DNA sequences in this specimen translate into the identical CDR3. V and J are TRBV13 and TRBJ2-5; 14 bases match TRBD2. CDR1 and CDR2 from the germline V gene are PRHDT and FYEKMQ (reference sequence). The CDR3 is 15 residues long. V lost 5 bases to trimming and J lost 4 bases; unmatched junction nucleotides: 3. This chain's CDR3 is CASSPGTSGRETQYF. As DNA, the CDR3 is TGTGCCAGCAGCCCGGGGACTAGCGGGAGAGAGACCCAGTACTTC. Using reference TRBV13 and TRBJ2-5 for the parts outside the CDR3, the full variable domain is AAGVIQSPRHLIKEKRETATLKCYPIPRHDTVYWYQQGPGQDPQFLISFYEKMQSDKGSIPDRFSAQQFSDYHSELNMSSLELGDSALYFCASSPGTSGRETQYFGPGTRLLVL.

This clone was seen a handful of times. The rearrangement joins TRBV9 to TRBJ2-7, with D perhaps matching TRBD1 (6 bases). CDR1 and CDR2 from the germline V gene are SGDLS and YYNGEE. With 0 bases removed from V and 3 bases from J, the gap between germline ends came to 7 bases. CDR3 length: 13 amino acids. The CDR3 DNA is TGTGCCAGCAGCGTAGGGGACATCTACGAGCAGTACTTC. Amino acid sequence: CASSVGDIYEQYF.

This clone was recorded once. The CDR3 here is CATRTSGSSSYNEQFF. The CDR3 bases are TGTGCCACCAGGACTAGCGGGTCGAGCTCCTACAATGAGCAGTTCTTC. The V gene is TRBV28, the J gene TRBJ2-1, with 11 bases aligning to TRBD2. This CDR3 contains 16 residues. The germline CDR1 and CDR2 sequences are MDHEN and SYDVKM. Losses at the gene ends were 10 bases for V and 0 bases for J; bases not matched to a gene: 8.

The J gene is TRBJ1-1, the V gene TRBV29-1, with 10 positions matching TRBD1. Trimming cost V 6 bases and J 6 bases; bases outside gene matches: 4. Germline V gene lookup returns CDR1 SQVTM and CDR2 ANQGSEA. The CDR3 has 12 amino acids. CDR3 protein: CSVGTGVAEAFF. The CDR3 nucleotides read TGCAGCGTCGGGACAGGGGTCGCTGAAGCTTTCTTT.

This chain connects TRBV29-1 to TRBJ2-7, with D tentatively TRBD1 or TRBD2 (6 bases each). The germline CDR1 and CDR2 sequences are SQVTM and ANQGSEA. The germline V and J ends were trimmed by 7 bases and 1 base, with 14 bases remaining between them. The CDR3 runs to 13 residues. The CDR3 spells CSAAGGPSYEQYF. CDR3 DNA: TGCAGCGCCGCCGGGGGCCCGTCCTACGAGCAGTACTTC.

V gene TRBV15 combines with J gene TRBJ1-1; D call uncertain. Germline CDR1 and CDR2: LNHNV and YYDKDF (reference sequence). This CDR3 comprises 15 residues. The V and J ends lost 3 bases and 0 bases respectively, with 11 bases between them. The DNA of the CDR3 is TGTGCCACCAGCAGCTTGGTAGGAGTGAACACTGAAGCTTTCTTT. Translation: CATSSLVGVNTEAFF.

The V gene is TRBV2, the J gene TRBJ2-7, with D maybe TRBD1 (5 bases). With 5 bases removed from V and 5 bases from J, the gap between germline ends came to 16 bases. The CDR3 contains 14 residues. CDR1 and CDR2 (germline): SNHLY, FYNNEI. The CDR3 sequence: CASSLDSRPNEQYF. The CDR3 nucleotides read TGTGCCAGCAGTCTCGACAGCCGCCCGAACGAGCAGTACTTC.